Here is one T cell receptor (beta chain) with its context. What antigen it recognizes has not been identified. No base quality information exists; no much larger clone differs at one position. On a MiSeq, deep resolution sequencing aimed for a depth between 1 in 1 million and 1 in 200,000 T cells, with each clonotype covered about 9.2x on average. The immunoSEQ hsTCRB Kit was used to generate TCR beta libraries. Concerning the study's data processing: Data were analyzed with ImmunoSEQ Data Assistant and ImmunoSEQ Analyzer, with V, D and J genes assigned per IMGT definitions. Clonality, which ranges from 0 to 1, was calculated as one minus the normalized Shannon entropy of productive rearrangement frequencies. Only overrepresented clonotypes making up at least 0.05% of the repertoire of each patient were included in the public clonotype analysis. Roughly 13 age-matched healthy donor repertoires from immuneACCESS were used as controls for clonality. The immuneACCESS repertoire file appears here via TCRdb, limited to in-frame rearrangements. These files lack a portion of the clones; in checked studies, under half of the deficit traces to unresolved V genes, and the cause of the others is not known. V, J and clone size reflect that table, while D and trimming were determined from the DNA. A total of about 140,000 clones appear in this sample, approximately 80% of them only once. Less than 8.5% of the sample belongs to the ten largest clones.

These data belong to a study of cytotoxic CD8 clonotypes in ibrutinib-treated CLL (dated by TCRdb to the early 2020s). About the full investigation: The cohort had 11 to 12 relapsed/refractory and some 15 treatment-naive patients; under 18 were IGHV unmutated. Every sample from remission and from progressive disease was obtained while the patients were still on ibrutinib. Cryopreserved peripheral blood mononuclear cells were collected at three points: before therapy, at response, and at either sustained remission or disease progression. On average, each sample yielded about 260,000 productive templates and about 94,000 productive rearrangements. Response samples were obtained after a median of approximately twelve months of treatment, with a range of roughly 6 to 40 months. Of the 90 or so participants in the trial, 20 to 30 had longitudinal samples available. Partial responses were observed in roughly 25 patients and complete responses in 2; after a median follow-up of roughly 72 months, remission was maintained in about 15 patients and progression was observed in approximately twelve. Results the study describes overall, beyond this receptor: Public clonotypes were found to be uncommon and were observed to contract or remain stable during treatment; the increase in clonality was shown to reflect expansion of private clonotypes at ibrutinib response. Sampling times were not matched between sustained-remission and progressing patients, and lymph node repertoires were not studied. At ibrutinib response clonality went up, during sustained remission it held steady, and at progression it dropped back toward baseline. Baseline clonality was found to be higher than that of age-matched healthy donors and was strongly correlated with circulating CD8+ T-cell counts.

Unmatched junction bases come to 7, with V trimmed by 0 bases and J by 2 bases. The germline V gene encodes CDR1 SGDLS and CDR2 YYNGEE. The CDR3, cysteine through phenylalanine, is 17 amino acids long. The kept DNA is CDR3 alone, 51 bases in frame from the first base. For TCR beta library preparation, 2 to 2.5 micrograms of genomic DNA were isolated from cryopreserved PBMCs. Longitudinal blood samples from CLL patients receiving ibrutinib monotherapy were subjected to high-throughput TCR beta sequencing. Patients were enrolled in a phase 2 open-label single-center ibrutinib monotherapy trial. The specimen was PBMCs, collected after 36 months of ibrutinib treatment. The V and J segments used are TRBV9 and TRBJ1-3; TRBD1 fits 8 bases in the junction. The TCR comes from a human donor with chronic lymphocytic leukemia. CDR3 reads: CASSVVEIQGAGNTIYF. Read as DNA, the sequence is TGTGCCAGCAGCGTAGTAGAAATACAGGGGGCTGGAAACACCATATATTTT.